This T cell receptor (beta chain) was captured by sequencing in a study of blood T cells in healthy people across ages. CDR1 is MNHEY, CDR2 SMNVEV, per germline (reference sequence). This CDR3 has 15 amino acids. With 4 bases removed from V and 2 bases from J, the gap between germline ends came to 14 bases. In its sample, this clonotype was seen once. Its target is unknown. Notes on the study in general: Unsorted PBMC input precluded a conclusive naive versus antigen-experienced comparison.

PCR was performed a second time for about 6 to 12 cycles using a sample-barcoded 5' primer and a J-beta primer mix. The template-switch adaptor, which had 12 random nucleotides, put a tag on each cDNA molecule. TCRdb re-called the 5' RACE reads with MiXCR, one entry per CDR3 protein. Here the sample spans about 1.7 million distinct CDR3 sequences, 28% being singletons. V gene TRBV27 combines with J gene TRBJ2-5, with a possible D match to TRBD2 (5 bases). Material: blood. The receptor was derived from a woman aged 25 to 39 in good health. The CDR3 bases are TGTGCCAGCAGTTCCCACTCGGGCGGGCAAGAGACCCAGTACTTC. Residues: CASSSHSGGQETQYF.